This note documents a single T cell receptor beta chain sequence. Its antigen is unidentified. The naive CD8 population came from CD45RO-negative cells selected for CCR7, without terminally differentiated effector memory CD45RA+ cells. These data belong to a study of shared clonotypes between healthy human individuals. Study outcomes and limitations: On the whole, naive subsets had larger estimated richness than memory subsets had. Clonotype sharing among donors was expected to depend on sequencing depth. What limited the represented genetic and exposure-history diversity was the small number of donors. Naive CD4 clonotypes were shared across several donors at about 5.3%.

Repertoires were generated with immunoSEQ multiplex PCR, while TCRdb's copy carries only in-frame clones and drops some. This table has about 1,800,000 clones, over 85% appearing once. Trimming cost V 2 bases and J 12 bases, with 19 bases left between them. The CDR3 extends over 15 amino acids. The germline V gene has CDR1 SNHLY and CDR2 FYNNEI. The TCR was taken from a man aged 18 to 29 in good health. The J gene is TRBJ2-2, the V gene TRBV2, with D possibly TRBD2 on 5 matching bases. Sequencing was performed on naive CD8+ T cells sorted from blood. The CDR3, as DNA: TGTGCCAGCAGTGAAACGCCATACCGGGAAGGGAAGCTGTTTTTT. It encodes CASSETPYREGKLFF. Filled out from reference TRBV2 and TRBJ2-2, the complete variable domain reads EPEVTQTPSHQVTQMGQEVILRCVPISNHLYFYWYRQILGQKVEFLVSFYNNEISEKSEIFDDQFSVERPDGSNFTLKIRSTKLEDSAMYFCASSETPYREGKLFFGEGSRLTVL.